This is a list of T cell receptor beta chains from one sample in a study of blood T cell repertoires in COVID-19. The method was immunoSEQ multiplex PCR; TCRdb's version includes in-frame clones alone and lacks a portion of them. The repertoire holds roughly 68,000 clones, 65% to 85% seen once, with approximately 10% in the top ten. Source material: peripheral blood. The receptors come from a woman aged 45-59 years with acute or convalescent COVID-19. The conserved cysteine and the conserved F or W are not part of the CDR3 here. Each record gives: clone size, J gene, V gene, CDR3 protein. Clone size appears in some rows only: once, few, many, or a class for an expanded clone.

size: .; J: TRBJ2-7; V: TRBV5-3; CDR3: ARSPGLAGSDEDEQY
size: .; J: TRBJ2-5; V: TRBV21-1; CDR3: ASSNHRSGSGETQY
size: .; J: TRBJ2-7; V: TRBV18; CDR3: ASSGAGGSYEQY
size: .; J: TRBJ1-3; V: TRBV5-1; CDR3: ASSSATAGNTIY
size: many; J: TRBJ2-5; V: TRBV3-1/TRBV3-2; CDR3: ASRDSGGKETQY
size: .; J: TRBJ2-5; V: TRBV5-1; CDR3: ASSFEYEETQY
size: few; J: TRBJ2-2; V: TRBV6-2/TRBV6-3; CDR3: ASSGLAGLNTGELF
size: .; J: TRBJ1-3; V: TRBV27; CDR3: ASGTYGNTIY
size: .; J: TRBJ1-4; V: TRBV30; CDR3: AWELQDEKLF
size: .; J: TRBJ1-2; V: TRBV28; CDR3: ASSLYTGADYGYT
size: .; J: TRBJ1-3; V: TRBV5-5; CDR3: ASSSRLGTGGNTIY
size: .; J: TRBJ2-5; V: TRBV27; CDR3: ASSWTGAGETQY
size: .; J: TRBJ2-7; V: TRBV9; CDR3: ASSVAGENYEQY
size: .; J: TRBJ2-7; V: TRBV11-2; CDR3: ASSSEPGQPEQY
size: once; J: TRBJ2-7; V: TRBV10-2; CDR3: ATKTGSYYEQY
size: .; J: TRBJ2-1; V: TRBV11-2; CDR3: ASSLVLSGGGSEQF
size: few; J: TRBJ1-3; V: TRBV6-5; CDR3: ASSPGHFSGNTIY
size: .; J: TRBJ2-2; V: TRBV27; CDR3: ASSLSSTGTGELF
size: .; J: TRBJ2-1; V: TRBV7-3; CDR3: ASSARQGAEQF
size: .; J: TRBJ2-3; V: TRBV7-8; CDR3: ASSLDPGTDTQY
size: .; J: TRBJ2-3; V: TRBV7-6; CDR3: ASSESGFSDTQY
size: few; J: TRBJ1-2; V: TRBV7-8; CDR3: ASSLLSQQGAGGYT
size: once; J: TRBJ1-1; V: TRBV10-1; CDR3: ASTRPTRGENTEAF
size: .; J: TRBJ2-1; V: TRBV7-8; CDR3: ASSLALAGLNEQF
size: .; J: TRBJ2-2; V: TRBV29-1; CDR3: SVEGPSGRAGELF
size: once; J: TRBJ2-2; V: TRBV19; CDR3: ASSEAGRQRTGELF
size: .; J: TRBJ2-7; V: TRBV7-9; CDR3: ASSPVGGRSYEQY
size: .; J: TRBJ1-1; V: TRBV19; CDR3: ASSSQPLGRSEAF
size: once; J: TRBJ2-5; V: TRBV5-1; CDR3: ASSLLETQY
size: .; J: TRBJ1-1; V: TRBV6-5; CDR3: ASKTTGQNTEAF
size: .; J: TRBJ1-2; V: TRBV30; CDR3: AWGAAGGYT
size: .; J: TRBJ2-1; V: TRBV27; CDR3: ASSLFASGSFRDNEQF
size: .; J: TRBJ1-3; V: TRBV27; CDR3: ASSPGVSGNTIY
size: .; J: TRBJ2-3; V: TRBV5-4; CDR3: ASSSNRGRSTDTQY